These 21 T cell receptor beta chains share one sample of origin, sequenced in a study of technical replicates of blood from a few donors. The data were produced by immunoSEQ multiplex PCR, yet TCRdb's version contains in-frame clones alone and is incomplete. The table records some 78,000 clones, approximately 93% of them present only once. Sequencing was done on a sample of T cells isolated from PBMCs. The receptors derive from a human donor in good health.

The V call is TRBV9, the J call TRBJ2-2; no clear D gene. The CDR3 is 14 residues long. Deletions cut 3 bases from V and 4 bases from J, with 10 bases between. CDR1 is SGDLS, CDR2 YYNGEE, per germline. The CDR3, as DNA: TGTGCCAGCAGCGCGGTCCGGAGCACCGGGGAGCTGTTTTTT. It yields the protein CASSAVRSTGELFF.

The chain uses TRBV7-3 and TRBJ2-3; 7 bases agree with TRBD1. The trim removed 11 bases at V and 4 bases at J, leaving 15 bases unmatched. This CDR3 is 15 amino acids long. Germline CDR1 is SGHTA and CDR2 is FQGTGA. In DNA form, the CDR3 reads TGTGCCGCCATCCCACGGCGAGGGGGCTCAGATACGCAGTATTTT. This codes for CAAIPRRGGSDTQYF. Full variable domain (missing parts from reference TRBV7-3 and TRBJ2-3): GAGVSQTPSNKVTEKGKYVELRCDPISGHTALYWYRQSLGQGPEFLIYFQGTGAADDSGLPNDRFFAVRPEGSVSTLKIQRTERGDSAVYLCAAIPRRGGSDTQYFGPGTRLTVL.

The genes are TRBV6-1 and TRBJ2-7; 7 bases match TRBD2. Per the germline V gene, CDR1 is MNHNS and CDR2 is SASEGT. The ends lost 8 bases at V and 0 bases at J; junction bases unmatched: 7. The CDR3 is made up of 14 amino acids. The CDR3 DNA follows: TGTGCCAGCGAGGCGGGACTAAGCTCCTACGAGCAGTACTTC. Its translation: CASEAGLSSYEQYF.

This chain uses TRBV29-1 with TRBJ2-1, with 8 bases matching TRBD2. Germline CDR1 SQVTM, CDR2 ANQGSEA. V lost 1 base and J lost 2; bases outside the gene matches: 4. This CDR3 spans 15 amino acids. In nucleotides, the CDR3 is TGCAGCGTTGAAGTCAGCGGGAGCCCCTACAATGAGCAGTTCTTC. Its translation: CSVEVSGSPYNEQFF.

DNA of the CDR3: TGTGCCAGCCGCGCCTTAATAATCAATGAGCAGTTCTTC. Encoded protein: CASRALIINEQFF. V is TRBV2 and J is TRBJ2-1; no clear D. This CDR3 is built from 13 residues. Germline-derived CDR1 and CDR2 are SNHLY and FYNNEI. Trimming pared 8 bases from V and 6 bases from J, leaving 14 bases between.

This clone was seen once. The rearrangement links TRBV6-4 to TRBJ1-2; D is unresolved. CDR1 and CDR2 (germline): MRHNA, SNTAGT. This CDR3 region has 14 residues. Trimming cost V 5 bases and J 5 bases, with 15 bases left between them. The CDR3 loop reads CASSQTGSGYGYTF. The DNA of the CDR3 is TGTGCCAGCAGTCAGACTGGGAGCGGGTATGGCTACACCTTC.

V gene TRBV25-1 combines with J gene TRBJ1-1, with 7 bases that match TRBD1. CDR1 and CDR2 from the germline V gene are MGHDK and SYGVNS. Trimming cost V 6 bases and J 7 bases; bases outside gene matches: 8. The CDR3 consists of 13 residues. The CDR3 region is CASRASGTVEAFF. Here the CDR3 DNA reads TGTGCCAGCAGAGCTTCCGGGACAGTTGAAGCTTTCTTT.

This clone came up once. This rearrangement joins TRBV19 to TRBJ1-2; TRBD1 is a possible D gene (6 bases). Germline V gives CDR1 LNHDA, CDR2 SQIVND (reference sequence). Deletions cut 3 bases from V and 4 bases from J, with 21 bases between. The CDR3 totals 17 residues. CDR3 protein: CASSILLEQGNLYGYTF. The CDR3 region has the DNA TGTGCCAGTAGTATTCTACTAGAACAGGGAAACCTCTATGGCTACACCTTC. Combining the CDR3 with reference TRBV19 and TRBJ1-2 gives the whole variable domain DGGITQSPKYLFRKEGQNVTLSCEQNLNHDAMYWYRQDPGQGLRLIYYSQIVNDFQKGDIAEGYSVSREKKESFPLTVTSAQKNPTAFYLCASSILLEQGNLYGYTFGSGTRLTVV.

The V and J genes are TRBV4-1 and TRBJ2-6, with D possibly being TRBD1 (5 bases). Trimming shortened V by 0 bases and J by 0 bases, and 15 bases separated the two germline ends. The CDR3 runs 19 residues. Per germline, CDR1 MGHRA and CDR2 YSYEKL. The CDR3 DNA reads TGCGCCAGCAGCCAAGACCAACAGGAGTTGAGCTCTGGGGCCAACGTCCTGACTTTC. As protein: CASSQDQQELSSGANVLTF.

This clone was observed once. The gene calls are TRBV30 and TRBJ2-7; D may be TRBD2 (5 bases). This CDR3 contains 13 residues. V lost 0 bases and J lost 6, with 12 bases in between. Germline CDR1 GTSNPN, CDR2 SVGIG (reference sequence). CDR3 protein: CAWSVAAGVEQYF. CDR3 sequence (DNA): TGTGCCTGGAGTGTAGCAGCCGGGGTCGAGCAGTACTTC.

This chain connects TRBV5-1 to TRBJ2-1, with 10 nucleotides matching TRBD1. Germline CDR1 reads SGHRS; CDR2 reads YFSETQ. V lost 3 bases to trimming and J lost 2 bases; unmatched junction nucleotides: 2. The CDR3 totals 15 residues. CDR3 bases: TGCGCCAGCAGCTACGGGACAGGGGCCTACAATGAGCAGTTCTTC. Amino acid sequence: CASSYGTGAYNEQFF.

The chain is built from TRBV7-9 and TRBJ2-2; 9 nucleotides match TRBD2. The length of the CDR3 is 16 residues. The V segment lost 6 bases and the J segment 7 bases; nucleotides outside the gene matches: 12. The germline V gene has CDR1 SEHNR and CDR2 FQNEAQ (reference sequence). The CDR3 sequence is CASRSRRREGNGELFF. CDR3 nucleotides: TGTGCCAGCAGGTCACGGCGGCGGGAGGGGAACGGGGAGCTGTTTTTT.

The V gene is TRBV11-3, the J gene TRBJ1-2, with D perhaps TRBD1 (5 bases). V was trimmed by 0 bases and J by 8 bases, leaving 13 bases between them. The CDR3 contains 14 residues. In germline, CDR1 is SGHNT, CDR2 YENEEA. The CDR3 region is CASSLDNTGYGYTF. Written as DNA, the CDR3 is TGTGCCAGCAGCTTAGATAATACAGGCTACGGCTACACCTTC. Using reference TRBV11-3 and TRBJ1-2 for the parts outside the CDR3, the full variable domain is EAGVVQSPRYKIIEKKQPVAFWCNPISGHNTLYWYLQNLGQGPELLIRYENEEAVDDSQLPKDRFSAERLKGVDSTLKIQPAELGDSAVYLCASSLDNTGYGYTFGSGTRLTVV.

The chain uses TRBV7-2 and TRBJ2-7, with 10 bases aligning to TRBD2. Per the germline V gene, CDR1 is SGHTA and CDR2 is FQGNSA. The trim removed 5 bases at V and 1 base at J, leaving 8 bases unmatched. The CDR3 is 16 residues long. CDR3 loop: CASSTKLAGGSYEQYF. In DNA form, the CDR3 reads TGTGCCAGCAGCACTAAATTAGCGGGAGGTTCCTACGAGCAGTACTTC.

J is TRBJ2-5 and V is TRBV5-1; 13 nucleotides match TRBD2. The junction had 14 bases not matched to a gene; V was cut back by 0 bases and J by 6 bases. Germline V lookup: CDR1 SGHRS, CDR2 YFSETQ. The CDR3 has 19 residues. The CDR3 DNA sequence: TGCGCCAGCAGCTTGGCCACCCGGACTAGCGGGAGTGAGACAAAGACCCAGTACTTC. Protein product: CASSLATRTSGSETKTQYF.

This sequence joins TRBV4-1 and TRBJ2-3; 7 nucleotides align to TRBD2. This CDR3 has 17 residues. J lost 5 bases, V lost 1 base, and 12 bases had no gene match. From germline, CDR1 is MGHRA and CDR2 YSYEKL. CDR3 sequence (DNA): TGCGCCAGCAGCCAAGGATCGTCTAGCGGAAAGAAAGATACGCAGTATTTT. Protein sequence: CASSQGSSSGKKDTQYF.

The chain employs TRBV5-4 and TRBJ1-3, with 9 bases that match TRBD1. The CDR3 has 15 residues. V was clipped by 7 bases and J by 4 bases; unmatched bases: 9. CDR1 is SGHNT, CDR2 YYREEE, per germline (reference sequence). The DNA of the CDR3 is TGTGCCAGCTCGGTCGGGACAGGGTTAGGAAACACCATATATTTT. Translating it yields CASSVGTGLGNTIYF.

The chain recombines TRBV10-1 with TRBJ2-2; D is ambiguous. This CDR3 region has 12 residues. The germline V gene encodes CDR1 WNHNN and CDR2 SYGVQD (reference sequence). Trimming pared 5 bases from V and 5 bases from J, leaving 6 bases between. DNA of the CDR3: TGCGCCAGCAGTCGGAGTACCGGGGAGCTGTTTTTT. This translates into CASSRSTGELFF.

The chain joins TRBV30 to TRBJ1-2, with D possibly TRBD1 on 6 matching bases. Trimming removed 0 bases at V and 6 bases at J, with 8 bases between. The CDR3 runs 12 residues. Germline CDR1 reads GTSNPN; CDR2 reads SVGIG (reference sequence). For the CDR3, the DNA is TGTGCCTGGAGTGTAGGGGGAGATGGCTACACCTTC. Its protein product is CAWSVGGDGYTF.

The V call is TRBV5-1, the J call TRBJ2-1, with D tentatively TRBD1 (5 bases). Germline V gene sequence: CDR1 SGHRS, CDR2 YFSETQ. The CDR3 totals 16 residues. The V gene lost 0 bases and the J gene lost 3 bases, with 13 bases spanning the gap. CDR3 sequence reads: CASSLGGGHHYNEQFF. The CDR3 DNA reads as TGCGCCAGCAGCTTGGGGGGCGGCCACCACTACAATGAGCAGTTCTTC.

This chain links TRBV25-1 with TRBJ2-1; no reliable D call. Germline values: CDR1 MGHDK, CDR2 SYGVNS. This CDR3 comprises 12 residues. V lost 3 bases to trimming and J lost 10 bases, with 10 bases between them. This CDR3 is CASSDVRHEQFF. DNA of the CDR3: TGTGCCAGCAGTGATGTTCGACACGAGCAGTTCTTC.